In this sample, the clone carrying this TCR beta chain turned up a few times. Its matching antigen is unknown. CD4+CD45RO+CD25- cells were isolated as memory CD4+ T cells. Full-length variable regions came from constant-region reverse primers plus semi-nested Nested Universal Primer A PCR. TCRdb itself ran the 5' RACE reads through MiXCR, one entry per CDR3 protein. The sample has 35,000 to 50,000 distinct CDR3 sequences, approximately 31% seen once. Regarding the study as a whole: Tumor Treg TCRs overlapped most with tumor naive CD4+ cells. The TCR gene usage of tumor memory CD4+ T cells clustered together with blood and lymph node memory CD4+ cells and with lymph node naive CD4+ cells.

What was sequenced was tumor-infiltrating memory CD4+ T cells sorted from the breast tumor. The subset: memory CD4+ T cells, CD4+CD45RO+CD25-. The TCR comes from a female donor with breast cancer.

In DNA form, the CDR3 reads TGTGCCATCAGTGAGAACCGGGTACAAGAGACCCAGTACTTC. This gives the protein CAISENRVQETQYF. V usage is TRBV10-3 and J usage is TRBJ2-5; no clear D gene. V was trimmed by 2 bases and J by 2 bases, leaving 9 bases between them. The germline V gene has CDR1 ENHRY and CDR2 SYGVKD. The CDR3 consists of 14 residues.